Detailed here is one TCR beta chain. In the study's own analysis: Estimates of nucleated cell counts were drawn from the amplification of reference gene primers. This table comes from immunoSEQ multiplex PCR, and its TCRdb copy is limited to in-frame clones, with some not included. D and trimming were read from the DNA, whereas the V and J calls and clone size are those reported in that table. The table has 150,000 or so clones, approximately 83% seen once. The data belong to a study of blood T cell repertoires in COVID-19. For the study at large: Italy, Spain and the United States were the sources of the convalescent and acute COVID-19 samples. Sources were T cells, B-cell-depleted T cells, or PBMCs; the material itself was cDNA or gDNA.

This clonotype was sampled from a woman aged 60-70 years with acute or convalescent COVID-19. The specimen was peripheral blood.

This chain's CDR3 is CASSEVRLQETQYF. CDR3 bases: TGTGCCAGCAGTGAAGTGCGCCTACAAGAGACCCAGTACTTC. The chain uses TRBV6-1 and TRBJ2-5; D gene unclear. This CDR3 is built from 14 residues. V was pared by 1 base and J by 2 bases, with 8 bases between. Germline V CDR1 and CDR2: MNHNS, SASEGT.